One sample yielded the 21 T cell receptor beta chains listed below, sequenced in a study of a mutant IDH1 vaccine in newly diagnosed glioma. Assay: immunoSEQ multiplex PCR; the TCRdb copy retains only in-frame clones and omits some. The data show 65,000 or so clones, with roughly 85% seen just once and 4% held by the top ten. The antigens of these receptors remain unknown. As for time point: week 23, last vaccination. Each dose of the vaccine consisted of 300 ug of mutant IDH1 20-mer peptide, with topical imiquimod. Sequenced material: PBMCs, taken from a glioma patient whose treatment included an IDH1 peptide vaccine. All receptors come from a man aged 30-40 years with glioma.

The V gene is TRBV30, the J gene TRBJ2-7; 9 positions match TRBD1. The trim removed 5 bases at V and 1 base at J, leaving 6 bases unmatched. Per the germline V gene, CDR1 is GTSNPN and CDR2 is SVGIG (reference sequence). The CDR3 runs to 14 residues. CDR3 sequence: CAWGKGQGSYEQYF. The CDR3 region has the DNA TGTGCCTGGGGAAAAGGACAGGGGTCCTACGAGCAGTACTTC.

V is TRBV7-9 and J is TRBJ1-3, with D perhaps matching TRBD1 (5 bases). The CDR3 length is 17 residues. Germline V gene lookup returns CDR1 SEHNR and CDR2 FQNEAQ (reference sequence). The ends were cut back, 5 bases at V and 0 bases at J, with 17 bases in the middle. In DNA form, the CDR3 reads TGTGCCAGCAGCCGCCCGGACACGAGCCTCTCTGGAAACACCATATATTTT. This gives the protein CASSRPDTSLSGNTIYF.

This chain joins TRBV5-1 and TRBJ2-3, with 10 positions matching TRBD2. The CDR3 has 16 residues. The trim removed 2 bases at V and 4 bases at J, leaving 7 bases unmatched. Germline V lookup: CDR1 SGHRS, CDR2 YFSETQ. Here the CDR3 reads CASSLLAGKSPDTQYF. The CDR3 region has the DNA TGCGCCAGCAGCTTACTAGCGGGGAAGTCTCCAGATACGCAGTATTTT.

This sequence joins TRBV4-1 and TRBJ2-3, with 7 bases that match TRBD2. The germline V gene encodes CDR1 MGHRA and CDR2 YSYEKL. The CDR3 consists of 16 residues. The J segment lost 5 bases and the V segment lost 3 bases, leaving 11 bases of the junction unmatched. CDR3 in amino acids: CASSHRGAGDQDTQYF. The CDR3 coding sequence is TGCGCCAGCAGCCACCGAGGGGCGGGGGACCAAGATACGCAGTATTTT.

The genes are TRBV19 and TRBJ1-3; D remains ambiguous. The CDR3 spans 14 residues. The germline V gene has CDR1 LNHDA and CDR2 SQIVND (reference sequence). V lost 1 base to trimming and J lost 4 bases, with 8 bases between them. The CDR3 bases are TGTGCCAGTAGTATAGGCGGCAGGGGAAACACCATATATTTT. Translation gives CASSIGGRGNTIYF.

The rearrangement joins TRBV15 to TRBJ2-5; 13 nucleotides line up with TRBD2. V trimming: 0 bases; J trimming: 5 bases; junction bases outside the gene matches: 3. Germline CDR1 is LNHNV and CDR2 is YYDKDF (reference sequence). The CDR3 has 16 amino acids. CDR3 residues: CATSRELAGGRETQYF. The CDR3 bases are TGTGCCACCAGCAGAGAACTAGCGGGGGGGCGTGAGACCCAGTACTTC.

The chain joins TRBV15 to TRBJ2-5; maybe TRBD2 (6 bases). The length of the CDR3 is 15 residues. Trimming removed 1 base from V and 5 bases from J, with 14 bases in between. The germline V gene encodes CDR1 LNHNV and CDR2 YYDKDF (reference sequence). CDR3 DNA sequence: TGTGCCACCAGCAGAGGTGGCGGGGCCAAGGAGACCCAGTACTTC. As protein: CATSRGGGAKETQYF.

This chain links TRBV10-3 with TRBJ2-1; D uncertain. CDR1 and CDR2 from the germline V gene are ENHRY and SYGVKD. The V end was cut by 8 bases, the J end by 6 bases, with 20 bases between. CDR3 size: 15 residues. This CDR3 is CAILATNHAINEQFF. The DNA of the CDR3 is TGTGCCATCTTGGCCACAAACCACGCCATCAATGAGCAGTTCTTC.

This clone appeared a single time. The J gene is TRBJ2-2, the V gene TRBV5-1; D unresolved. This CDR3 contains 12 residues. The germline V gene has CDR1 SGHRS and CDR2 YFSETQ. V was cut by 8 bases and J by 7 bases, with 12 bases left in between. Here the CDR3 DNA reads TGCGCCAGTACAATGGGGTTCGGGGAGCTGTTTTTT. Its protein is CASTMGFGELFF.

The chain is built from TRBV12-5 and TRBJ2-1; no reliable D call. This CDR3 has 13 residues. The V and J ends lost 4 bases and 6 bases respectively, with 10 bases between them. The germline V gene encodes CDR1 LGHNT and CDR2 FRNRAP. CDR3 region: CASGSSGRNEQFF. The CDR3 nucleotides read TGTGCTAGTGGTTCATCCGGCCGCAATGAGCAGTTCTTC.

The gene calls are TRBV5-1 and TRBJ2-7; the D gene is possibly TRBD1 (6 bases). CDR3 length: 13 amino acids. V was cut by 7 bases and J by 4 bases, with 15 bases left in between. Germline lookup yields CDR1 SGHRS and CDR2 YFSETQ. The DNA of the CDR3 is TGCGCCAGCCAACAGGGATCTGAGTACGAGCAGTACTTC. Encoded protein: CASQQGSEYEQYF.

V usage is TRBV28 and J usage is TRBJ2-1; 9 bases fit TRBD1. V was pared by 4 bases and J by 5 bases, with 6 bases of the junction left unmatched. This CDR3 is 15 amino acids long. Germline V lookup: CDR1 MDHEN, CDR2 SYDVKM. CDR3: CASSYPGQGNNEQFF. The CDR3 nucleotides read TGTGCCAGCAGTTATCCGGGACAGGGAAACAATGAGCAGTTCTTC. Filled out from reference TRBV28 and TRBJ2-1, the complete variable domain reads DVKVTQSSRYLVKRTGEKVFLECVQDMDHENMFWYRQDPGLGLRLIYFSYDVKMKEKGDIPEGYSVSREKKERFSLILESASTNQTSMYLCASSYPGQGNNEQFFGPGTRLTVL.

The rearrangement joins TRBV15 to TRBJ1-5; no definite D call. The CDR3 has 16 residues. Germline V lookup: CDR1 LNHNV, CDR2 YYDKDF (reference sequence). V lost 2 bases and J lost 7, with 18 bases in between. The CDR3, as DNA: TGTGCCACCAGCAGAACACGAGACTACCCGGTACAGCCCCAGCATTTT. Protein: CATSRTRDYPVQPQHF.

The chain joins TRBV6-6 to TRBJ2-5; 7 nucleotides agree with TRBD1. The CDR3 is 15 amino acids. V lost 2 bases and J lost 1; bases outside the gene matches: 4. Germline V lookup: CDR1 MNHNY, CDR2 SVGAGI (reference sequence). The CDR3 region has the DNA TGTGCCAGCAGTTACAGGGGGCCGGGCCAAGAGACCCAGTACTTC. This sequence encodes CASSYRGPGQETQYF.

The chain couples TRBV2 to TRBJ2-7, with D perhaps given as TRBD1 or TRBD2 (5 bases each). This CDR3 is 12 amino acids long. Germline V gene sequence: CDR1 SNHLY, CDR2 FYNNEI. Trimming cost V 7 bases and J 4 bases, with 11 bases left between them. The CDR3 loop reads CASMGVEYEQYF. The DNA of the CDR3 is TGTGCCAGCATGGGGGTTGAATACGAGCAGTACTTC.

The rearrangement links TRBV5-5 to TRBJ2-2, with no clear D. Germline CDR1 SGHKS, CDR2 YYEKEE (reference sequence). This CDR3 region has 14 residues. The V and J ends lost 1 base and 3 bases respectively, with 7 bases between them. CDR3 in DNA: TGTGCCAGCAGCTTGCAAGGGTACACCGGGGAGCTGTTTTTT. Translating it yields CASSLQGYTGELFF.

V gene TRBV27 combines with J gene TRBJ2-3; D ambiguous. The germline gives CDR1 MNHEY, CDR2 SMNVEV (reference sequence). Trimming took off 2 bases at V and 2 bases at J, with 8 bases between the two ends. The CDR3 runs 14 residues. The CDR3 DNA reads TGTGCCAGCAGTTTAGCTTCCCCCACAGATACGCAGTATTTT. It yields the protein CASSLASPTDTQYF.

This clone was seen a single time. The gene calls are TRBV6-5 and TRBJ1-6; tentative D call: TRBD1 (5 bases). With 0 bases removed from V and 9 bases from J, the gap between germline ends came to 12 bases. The germline CDR1 and CDR2 sequences are MNHEY and SVGAGI. This CDR3 comprises 15 residues. The CDR3 here is CASSYSTSGLSPLHF. The DNA of the CDR3 is TGTGCCAGCAGTTACTCGACGTCAGGGCTTTCACCCCTCCACTTT.

Points on this clone: Other DNA variants within this sample encode the same CDR3. The rearrangement joins TRBV27 to TRBJ1-1; possible D gene TRBD1, 5 bases. The germline gives CDR1 MNHEY, CDR2 SMNVEV (reference sequence). The CDR3 is 13 residues long. Trimming removed 6 bases from V and 11 bases from J, with 19 bases in between. CDR3 loop: CASSYWSGGEAFF. The CDR3 DNA follows: TGTGCCAGCAGCTATTGGAGCGGGGGTGAGGCTTTCTTT.

The genes are TRBV6-6 and TRBJ2-7; D ambiguous. This CDR3 spans 15 amino acids. Trimming stripped 5 bases from V and 4 bases from J, with 18 bases between. The germline V gene encodes CDR1 MNHNY and CDR2 SVGAGI (reference sequence). CDR3 DNA sequence: TGTGCCAGCAGTGGGCCCGGTTTGTCGTCTTACGAGCAGTACTTC. This codes for CASSGPGLSSYEQYF.

The chain joins TRBV11-2 to TRBJ1-2; perhaps TRBD1 as D (5 bases). This CDR3 contains 13 residues. Trimming shortened V by 1 base and J by 4 bases, and 7 bases separated the two germline ends. Germline V lookup: CDR1 SGHAT, CDR2 FQNNGV. This chain's CDR3 is CASSLAGGYGYTF. The CDR3 DNA follows: TGTGCCAGCAGCTTAGCGGGGGGCTATGGCTACACCTTC.